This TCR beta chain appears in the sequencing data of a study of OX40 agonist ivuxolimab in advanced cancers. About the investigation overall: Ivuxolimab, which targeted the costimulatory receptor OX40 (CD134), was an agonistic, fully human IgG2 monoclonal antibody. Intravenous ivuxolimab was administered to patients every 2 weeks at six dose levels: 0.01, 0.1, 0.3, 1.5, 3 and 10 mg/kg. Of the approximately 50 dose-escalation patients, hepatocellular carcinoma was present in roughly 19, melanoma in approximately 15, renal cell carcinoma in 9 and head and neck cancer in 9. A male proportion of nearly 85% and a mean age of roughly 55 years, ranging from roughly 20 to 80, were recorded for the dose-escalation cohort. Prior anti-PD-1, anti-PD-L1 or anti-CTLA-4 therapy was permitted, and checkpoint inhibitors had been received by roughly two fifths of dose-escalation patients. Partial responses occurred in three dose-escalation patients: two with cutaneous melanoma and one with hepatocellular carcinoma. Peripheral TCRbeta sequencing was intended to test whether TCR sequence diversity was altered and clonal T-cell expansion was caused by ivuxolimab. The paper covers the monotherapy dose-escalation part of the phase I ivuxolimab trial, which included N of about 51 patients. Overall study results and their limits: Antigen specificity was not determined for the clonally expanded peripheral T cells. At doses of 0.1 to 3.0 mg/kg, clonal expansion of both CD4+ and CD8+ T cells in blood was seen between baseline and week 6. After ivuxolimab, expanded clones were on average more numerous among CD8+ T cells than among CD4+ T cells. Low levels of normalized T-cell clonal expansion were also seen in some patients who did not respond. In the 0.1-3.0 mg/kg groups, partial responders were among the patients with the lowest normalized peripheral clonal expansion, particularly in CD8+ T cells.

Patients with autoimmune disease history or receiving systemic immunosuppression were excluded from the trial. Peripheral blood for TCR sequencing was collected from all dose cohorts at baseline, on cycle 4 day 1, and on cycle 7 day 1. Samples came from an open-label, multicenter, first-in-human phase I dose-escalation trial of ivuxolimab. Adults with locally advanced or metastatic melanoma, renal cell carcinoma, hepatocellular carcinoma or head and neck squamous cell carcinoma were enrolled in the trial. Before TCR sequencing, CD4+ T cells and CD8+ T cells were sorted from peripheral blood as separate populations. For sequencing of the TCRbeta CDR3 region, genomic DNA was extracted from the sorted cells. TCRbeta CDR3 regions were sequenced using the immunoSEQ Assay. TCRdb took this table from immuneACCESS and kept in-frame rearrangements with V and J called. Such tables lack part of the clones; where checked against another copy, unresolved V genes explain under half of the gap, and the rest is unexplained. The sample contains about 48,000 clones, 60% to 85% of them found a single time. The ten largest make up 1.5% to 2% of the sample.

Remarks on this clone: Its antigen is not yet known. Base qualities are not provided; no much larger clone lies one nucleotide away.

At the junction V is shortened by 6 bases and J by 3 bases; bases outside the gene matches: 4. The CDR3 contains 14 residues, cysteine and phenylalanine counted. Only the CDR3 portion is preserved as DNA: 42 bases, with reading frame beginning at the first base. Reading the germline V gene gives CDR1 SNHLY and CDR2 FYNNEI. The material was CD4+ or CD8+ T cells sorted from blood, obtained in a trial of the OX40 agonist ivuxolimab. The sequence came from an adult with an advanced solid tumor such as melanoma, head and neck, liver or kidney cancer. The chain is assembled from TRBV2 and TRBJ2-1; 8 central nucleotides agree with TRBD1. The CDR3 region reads CASRGQVRYNEQFF. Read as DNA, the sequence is TGTGCCAGCAGGGGACAGGTCCGCTACAATGAGCAGTTCTTC.